This T cell receptor beta chain was observed in a study of early T cells in non-severe SARS-CoV-2 infection. This clonotype was recorded a few times. TCRdb fed the 5' RACE reads into MiXCR, producing one record per CDR3 protein. The sample has approximately 29,000 distinct CDR3 sequences, 5% to 6.5% seen once. CDR3 size: 14 residues. The V gene lost 3 bases and the J gene lost 1 base, with 9 bases spanning the gap. The TCR was taken from an adult who was a healthcare worker with PCR-confirmed SARS-CoV-2 infection or an uninfected control (not recorded which). Sequences were derived from whole blood, sampled at baseline. The rearrangement links TRBV12-3 or TRBV12-4 to TRBJ1-1; no clear D. The CDR3 sequence: CASSLVQSNTEAFF. CDR3 in DNA: TGTGCCAGCAGTTTGGTACAGTCGAACACTGAAGCTTTCTTT.